A single sample is the source of the 24 T cell receptor beta chains below, sequenced in a study of blood T cells in healthy people across ages. A second PCR of 7 to 11 cycles used a sample-barcoded 5' primer and a J-beta primer mix. TCRdb redid the calling of the 5' RACE reads with MiXCR, one entry per CDR3 protein. The table records more than 900,000 distinct CDR3 sequences, 25% to 30% of them present only once. This sample also belongs to another study, concerning T cells of mothers and their children.

Sequenced input: blood. Receptors were obtained from a woman aged 35 to 49 in good health.

In its sample, this clonotype was seen a few times. This chain uses TRBV28 with TRBJ2-4; D may be TRBD1 (6 bases). The germline V gene has CDR1 MDHEN and CDR2 SYDVKM. The CDR3 extends over 15 amino acids. The V and J ends lost 3 bases and 1 base respectively, with 10 bases between them. CDR3 coding DNA: TGTGCCAGCAGTTTCTCAGGGGCGGCCAAAAACATTCAGTACTTC. Translated, it gives CASSFSGAAKNIQYF.

The chain uses TRBV14 and TRBJ2-1; TRBD2 matches at 8 bases. Losses at the gene ends were 1 base for V and 12 bases for J; bases not matched to a gene: 8. The CDR3 spans 14 residues. Germline CDR1 reads SGHDN; CDR2 reads FVKESK. The CDR3 region is CASSQGRGGLRQFF. The CDR3 DNA is TGTGCCAGCAGCCAAGGCCGGGGGGGCCTTAGGCAGTTCTTC.

A few counts support this clonotype. The V gene is TRBV4-2, the J gene TRBJ2-3; tentatively, D is TRBD2 (6 bases). V was clipped by 0 bases and J by 3 bases, with 10 bases between them. The CDR3 extends over 15 amino acids. Germline V lookup: CDR1 LGHNA, CDR2 YNFKEQ. CDR3 nucleotides: TGTGCCAGCAGCCAAGAGGTGGGGGGAACAGATACGCAGTATTTT. It codes for CASSQEVGGTDTQYF.

The genes are TRBV19 and TRBJ2-1, with 8 bases that match TRBD1. Germline CDR1 reads LNHDA; CDR2 reads SQIVND (reference sequence). The CDR3 sequence is 15 residues long. The J segment lost 4 bases and the V segment lost 3 bases, leaving 5 bases of the junction unmatched. The CDR3 DNA follows: TGTGCCAGTAGTATCGACAGGGGAGGATACAATGAGCAGTTCTTC. It codes for CASSIDRGGYNEQFF.

This clonotype was seen more than once but under ten times. This chain uses TRBV7-9 with TRBJ2-7; D unresolved. The CDR3 is made up of 12 amino acids. Germline assignment: CDR1 SEHNR and CDR2 FQNEAQ (reference sequence). The V end was cut by 4 bases, the J end by 6 bases, with 10 bases between. The CDR3 here is CASSSYTSEQYF. The CDR3 nucleotides are TGTGCCAGCAGCTCGTATACAAGCGAGCAGTACTTC. Variable domain in full (rest from reference TRBV7-9 and TRBJ2-7): DTGVSQNPRHKITKRGQNVTFRCDPISEHNRLYWYRQTLGQGPEFLTYFQNEAQLEKSRLLSDRFSAERPKGSFSTLEIQRTEQGDSAMYLCASSSYTSEQYFGPGTRLTVT.

The rearrangement uses TRBV11-2 and TRBJ2-3, with D unresolved. V lost 0 bases and J 6 bases, leaving 7 bases between the germline ends. Per germline, CDR1 SGHAT and CDR2 FQNNGV. The CDR3 extends over 13 amino acids. CDR3 residues: CASSLDSMDTQYF. In DNA, the CDR3 is TGTGCCAGCAGCTTAGATTCGATGGATACGCAGTATTTT.

V is TRBV5-6 and J is TRBJ1-1; D possibly corresponds to TRBD1 (5 bases). V was trimmed by 4 bases and J by 2 bases, leaving 18 bases between them. Germline CDR1 is SGHDT and CDR2 is YYEEEE. This CDR3 region has 16 residues. CDR3 sequence reads: CASSELSAGVNTEAFF. CDR3 nucleotide sequence: TGTGCCAGCAGCGAACTTTCTGCGGGGGTAAACACTGAAGCTTTCTTT.

This chain uses TRBV6-2 or TRBV6-3 with TRBJ1-1, with 7 nucleotides matching TRBD1. The germline CDR1 and CDR2 sequences are MNHEY and SVGEGT. V gave up 10 bases and J gave up 11 bases; unmatched junction bases: 13. The CDR3 contains 12 residues. CDR3 sequence reads: CAIYVRGEKAFF. As DNA, the CDR3 is TGTGCCATCTACGTCAGGGGGGAAAAGGCTTTCTTT.

The rearrangement joins TRBV11-1 to TRBJ2-4, with no clear D. The germline gives CDR1 SGHAT, CDR2 FQDESV (reference sequence). The CDR3 has 14 amino acids. V lost 8 bases and J 5 bases, leaving 16 bases between the germline ends. The CDR3 region is CASGSLVTQNIQYF. The CDR3 coding sequence is TGTGCCAGCGGATCATTGGTTACCCAAAACATTCAGTACTTC.

Notes on this clonotype: A much larger clone differs from this one at a single base, so this may be a read error. CDR3 loop: CASSLSRGPYEQFF. For the CDR3, the DNA is TGTGCCAGCTCTCTTAGCAGGGGACCCTACGAGCAGTTCTTC. The J gene is TRBJ2-1, the V gene TRBV18; possible D gene TRBD1, 6 bases. The germline CDR1 and CDR2 sequences are KGHSH and LQKENI. This CDR3 has 14 residues. V lost 6 bases and J 10 bases, leaving 19 bases between the germline ends.

V is TRBV24-1 and J is TRBJ2-1, with no clear D. The CDR3 is made up of 13 amino acids. Deletions cut 5 bases from V and 9 bases from J, with 13 bases between. The germline CDR1 and CDR2 sequences are KGHDR and SFDVKD. The CDR3 loop is CATSGLGNSEQFF. CDR3 DNA sequence: TGTGCCACCAGTGGCTTGGGGAACTCTGAGCAGTTCTTC.

This clonotype was recorded at least ten times. The CDR3 region has the DNA TGCAGTGCTACCGGGACTAGTAGTGCGGAGACCCAGTACTTC. Amino acids: CSATGTSSAETQYF. V usage is TRBV20-1 and J usage is TRBJ2-5; 8 positions match TRBD2. Trimming cost V 4 bases and J 5 bases; bases outside gene matches: 9. The CDR3 is 14 amino acids. The germline V gene has CDR1 DFQATT and CDR2 SNEGSKA (reference sequence).

Points on this clonotype: A much larger clone lies one base from this, so it may be a read error. V gene TRBV24-1 combines with J gene TRBJ2-3; 15 positions agree with TRBD2. Germline V CDR1 and CDR2: KGHDR, SFDVKD. The CDR3 has 16 amino acids. CDR3 region: CAASDPGLAGGDTQYF. The CDR3 region has the DNA TGTGCCGCCAGTGACCCGGGACTAGCGGGAGGAGATACGCAGTATTTT.

The sample holds one count of this clonotype. This chain joins TRBV5-1 and TRBJ1-3; D gene unclear. There are 15 residues in the CDR3. Germline V lookup: CDR1 SGHRS, CDR2 YFSETQ. The ends were cut back, 3 bases at V and 0 bases at J, with 10 bases in the middle. The CDR3 coding sequence is TGCGCCAGCAGCTCAAACATAGCCTCTGGAAACACCATATATTTT. Translating it yields CASSSNIASGNTIYF.

This chain connects TRBV20-1 to TRBJ2-3; 10 bases match TRBD1. The trim removed 4 bases at V and 5 bases at J, leaving 9 bases unmatched. Germline CDR1 reads DFQATT; CDR2 reads SNEGSKA (reference sequence). The CDR3 runs 15 residues. The CDR3 DNA follows: TGCAGTGCTACCGACCGGGACAGGGGAATAGATACGCAGTATTTT. Translation gives CSATDRDRGIDTQYF.

This clonotype has just a few counts. The V call is TRBV5-1, the J call TRBJ1-4, with D possibly being TRBD1 (5 bases). Trimming cost V 4 bases and J 5 bases, with 15 bases left between them. The CDR3 has 15 residues. The V gene's germline CDR1 is SGHRS and CDR2 YFSETQ. The CDR3 protein is CASSPVGVRNEKLFF. CDR3 nucleotides: TGCGCCAGCAGCCCCGTAGGGGTGAGGAATGAAAAACTGTTTTTT.

This clonotype appeared many times. This rearrangement joins TRBV7-6 to TRBJ2-3; 9 positions agree with TRBD1. Germline trimming cut 4 bases from V and 4 bases from J; bases unmatched to any gene: 6. The CDR3 has 15 amino acids. Germline V gene sequence: CDR1 SGHVS, CDR2 FNYEAQ. The CDR3 is CASSWMGQGADTQYF. The CDR3 bases are TGTGCCAGCAGCTGGATGGGACAGGGAGCAGATACGCAGTATTTT.

The J gene is TRBJ1-1, the V gene TRBV19; no clear D. CDR1 and CDR2 (germline): LNHDA, SQIVND (reference sequence). Trimming stripped 3 bases from V and 0 bases from J, with 2 bases between. The CDR3 is 12 residues long. CDR3 amino acids: CASSMVNTEAFF. CDR3 nucleotide sequence: TGTGCCAGTAGTATGGTGAACACTGAAGCTTTCTTT.

This clonotype was counted only a few times. The chain couples TRBV7-3 to TRBJ2-5; TRBD2 agrees at 12 bases. V was clipped by 0 bases and J by 4 bases; unmatched bases: 3. The germline V gene encodes CDR1 SGHTA and CDR2 FQGTGA. The CDR3 has 16 amino acids. DNA for the CDR3: TGTGCCAGCAGCTTAACCCCTAGCGGGGGGGTAGAGACCCAGTACTTC. This codes for CASSLTPSGGVETQYF.

The chain couples TRBV28 to TRBJ1-4, with D unclear. Trimming removed 5 bases at V and 4 bases at J, with 14 bases between. The CDR3 has 15 residues. The germline V gene encodes CDR1 MDHEN and CDR2 SYDVKM. CDR3 sequence (DNA): TGTGCCAGCAGTACGCCTTCCGCGAGTAATGAAAAACTGTTTTTT. It specifies CASSTPSASNEKLFF.

V gene TRBV21-1 combines with J gene TRBJ1-2; TRBD1 was called by the table and not checked on the DNA. TRBV21-1 is recorded as a pseudogene. The CDR3 spans 16 residues. CDR3 sequence: CASSKHYRDRDYGYTF. The CDR3 DNA reads as TGTGCCAGCAGCAAACATTACAGGGACAGAGACTATGGCTACACCTTC.

This clonotype was seen repeatedly, ten times or more. J is TRBJ1-5 and V is TRBV6-2 or TRBV6-3, with 7 bases lining up with TRBD1. Trimming removed 2 bases from V and 6 bases from J; junction bases left unmatched: 4. CDR1 and CDR2 (germline): MNHEY, SVGEGT. CDR3 length: 14 amino acids. CDR3 sequence reads: CASSYVQGGQPQHF. The CDR3 bases are TGTGCCAGCAGTTACGTCCAGGGGGGTCAGCCCCAGCATTTT.

The table lists this clonotype with many counts. V gene TRBV20-1 combines with J gene TRBJ2-1; 10 bases match TRBD2. This CDR3 is 16 amino acids long. J gave up 6 bases and V 4 bases, and 12 bases lay outside the gene matches. CDR1 DFQATT and CDR2 SNEGSKA come from the germline V gene (reference sequence). The DNA of the CDR3 is TGCAGTGCTAAAAGCGGGGGGGACGGGGGCTCCAATGAGCAGTTCTTC. This encodes CSAKSGGDGGSNEQFF.

In this sample, this clonotype turned up many times. V usage is TRBV29-1 and J usage is TRBJ1-2; TRBD1 matches at 9 bases. J was trimmed by 4 bases and V by 7 bases; bases with no gene match: 4. Per the germline V gene, CDR1 is SQVTM and CDR2 is ANQGSEA. The CDR3 spans 12 residues. This CDR3 reads CSATGGGYGYTF. The CDR3 DNA sequence: TGCAGCGCGACAGGGGGAGGCTATGGCTACACCTTC.